This T cell receptor (beta chain) is drawn from a study of T-cell memory formation after mild COVID-19. The CDR3 runs to 16 residues. From germline, CDR1 is SEHNR and CDR2 FQNEAQ (reference sequence). V shed 4 bases and J shed 2 bases, with 17 bases lying between them. TCRdb reanalysed the 5' RACE reads using MiXCR and keeps one entry per CDR3 protein. The profile shows 84,000 or so distinct CDR3 sequences, approximately 15% of them singletons. The chain uses TRBV7-9 and TRBJ1-2; D not resolved. The receptor's source is an adult woman who had mild COVID-19 (a few samples of this study predate the infection). Cell type and time point are not known. The sequencing sample was made of PBMCs or a T cell subset sorted from them (not recorded which). This CDR3 reads CASSYPKRGRNYGYTF. The CDR3 DNA reads TGTGCCAGCAGCTACCCGAAGCGGGGAAGGAACTATGGCTACACCTTC.